What follows is one T cell receptor (beta chain) and its context. The antigen is undetermined. Within the sample, other DNA sequences also encode this same CDR3. The data stem from a study of Ad26.COV2.S vaccination and SARS-CoV-2 variants. General study findings and limits: TCR breadth and depth analyses may have underestimated total T cell responses. Measurement of non-spike TCR breadth gave similar results in vaccine and placebo recipients.

Libraries were prepared by immunoSEQ multiplex PCR; TCRdb keeps only in-frame clonotypes and omits some of them. The sample holds around 370,000 clones; approximately 81% are singletons and the top ten take approximately 3.5%. V lost 6 bases and J lost 2; bases outside the gene matches: 6. The CDR3 has 14 amino acids. Germline assignment: CDR1 MDHEN and CDR2 SYDVKM. Treatment described: around 19 received Ad26.COV2.S at low or high dose, single or two shots; 5 received placebo; per-sample allocation not given. Material that was analyzed had been drawn on day 63 after the first vaccine or placebo injection. A Boston donor was an adult aged 18-55 years.

The rearrangement joins TRBV28 to TRBJ2-7, with TRBD2 matching over 8 bases. This specimen was peripheral blood, taken in a trial of Ad26.COV2.S vaccine versus placebo. This clonotype was obtained from a person aged 18-60 years who received the Ad26.COV2.S COVID-19 vaccine or a placebo. CDR3 bases: TGTGCCAGCAGCCTTGCGGGAGGCCCCTACGAGCAGTACTTC. Encoded protein: CASSLAGGPYEQYF.